This passage covers 7 T cell receptor beta chains from one sample sequenced in a study of blood T cell repertoires in COVID-19. The assay was immunoSEQ multiplex PCR, and TCRdb's table has in-frame clones only and misses some. The repertoire includes about 170,000 clones, around 83% of them detected once, and about 3.5% sits in the top ten. Specimen: PBMCs or T cells enriched from blood (not recorded which). All receptors derive from a woman in her forties or fifties in a cohort exposed to, infected with or recovered from COVID-19 (not recorded which).

The V call is TRBV4-3, the J call TRBJ2-3, with 9 bases aligning to TRBD2. Trimming at V came to 1 base and at J to 1 base, leaving 9 bases not matched to a gene. The germline gives CDR1 LGHNA, CDR2 YSLEER. This CDR3 is 18 amino acids long. CDR3 residues: CASSQGAGGRMGTDTQYF. In DNA, the CDR3 is TGCGCCAGCAGCCAAGGAGCGGGGGGCCGAATGGGCACAGATACGCAGTATTTT.

V is TRBV5-8 and J is TRBJ2-7; 7 bases map to TRBD2. The CDR3 has 16 residues. From germline, CDR1 is SGHTS and CDR2 YDEGEE. V lost 4 bases to trimming and J lost 6 bases; unmatched junction nucleotides: 16. For the CDR3, the DNA is TGTGCCAGCAGCAGAGGGTGGGGGGGAGTTAACATCGAGCAGTACTTC. This codes for CASSRGWGGVNIEQYF.

The chain links TRBV28 to TRBJ1-5, with D perhaps TRBD1 (5 bases). Looked up from germline, CDR1 is MDHEN and CDR2 is SYDVKM. V lost 6 bases to trimming and J lost 0 bases, with 9 bases between them. This CDR3 spans 14 amino acids. The CDR3 coding sequence is TGTGCCAGCAGCCAGGGTTATAGCAATCAGCCCCAGCATTTT. The encoded protein is CASSQGYSNQPQHF.

The J gene is TRBJ1-5, the V gene TRBV28, with 8 bases matching TRBD1. Germline V gene lookup returns CDR1 MDHEN and CDR2 SYDVKM. After removal of 4 bases from V and 6 bases from J, the junction contained 5 bases not matched to a gene. CDR3 size: 14 residues. As DNA, the CDR3 is TGTGCCAGCAGTTCACGGACAGGGAGTCAGCCCCAGCATTTT. Its translation is CASSSRTGSQPQHF.

V and J are TRBV7-9 and TRBJ1-5; unclear D gene. The CDR3 has 13 amino acids. Germline CDR1 reads SEHNR; CDR2 reads FQNEAQ (reference sequence). Trimming took 1 base from V and 4 from J, leaving 5 bases between them. The CDR3 here is CASSLDQNQPQHF. CDR3 bases: TGTGCCAGCAGCTTAGACCAGAATCAGCCCCAGCATTTT.

V and J are TRBV19 and TRBJ1-5, with D possibly matching TRBD1 (6 bases). The V gene's germline CDR1 is LNHDA and CDR2 SQIVND (reference sequence). The CDR3 covers 15 residues. The V gene lost 0 bases and the J gene lost 3 bases, with 9 bases spanning the gap. CDR3 protein: CASSIEGGANQPQHF. CDR3 DNA sequence: TGTGCCAGTAGTATAGAGGGGGGGGCCAATCAGCCCCAGCATTTT.

The V and J genes are TRBV24-1 and TRBJ1-5; no reliable D call. The CDR3 is made up of 12 amino acids. CDR1 KGHDR and CDR2 SFDVKD come from the germline V gene. The V end was cut by 0 bases, the J end by 11 bases, with 7 bases between. The CDR3 DNA reads as TGTGCCACCAGTGATTTGGGGCGGGCCCAGCATTTT. Its protein is CATSDLGRAQHF.